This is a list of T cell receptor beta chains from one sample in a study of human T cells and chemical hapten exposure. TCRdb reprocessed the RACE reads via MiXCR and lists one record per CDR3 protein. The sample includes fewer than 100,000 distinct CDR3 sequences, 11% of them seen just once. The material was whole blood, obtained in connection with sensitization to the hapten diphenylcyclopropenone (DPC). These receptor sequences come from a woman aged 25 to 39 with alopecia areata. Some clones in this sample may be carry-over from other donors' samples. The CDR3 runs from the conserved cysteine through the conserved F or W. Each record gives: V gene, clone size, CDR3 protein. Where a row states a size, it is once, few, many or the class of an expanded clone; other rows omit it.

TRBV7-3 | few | CASSFNPSTSGTSSYNEQFF
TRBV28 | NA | CARDRDRVDTGELFF
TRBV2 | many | CASSVERAGTRNSPLHF
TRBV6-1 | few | CASRDRTGRGQPQHF
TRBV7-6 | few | CASSLGPGRNTGELFF
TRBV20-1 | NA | CSARYIPEQFF
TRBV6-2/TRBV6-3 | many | CASSWGTSGRGEQFF
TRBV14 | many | CASSRGQGVLTEAFF
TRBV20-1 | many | CSAPKGNTGELFF
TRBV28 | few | CASSLTYNEQFF
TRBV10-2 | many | CASTPGTDTQYF
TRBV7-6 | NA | CASTLGTGQIGKLFF
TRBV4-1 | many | CASSQEPTGAGGSNQPQHF
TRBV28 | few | CASSGPGQGVSYEQYF
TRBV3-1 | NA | CASRQEFGGELFF
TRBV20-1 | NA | CSASPIGTGGTGELFF
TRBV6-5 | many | CASSYSITGDTEAFF
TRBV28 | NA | CASSLHLSGQREETQYF
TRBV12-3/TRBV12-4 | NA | CASSLGVPKQYF
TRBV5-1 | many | CASMERQGAAEAFF
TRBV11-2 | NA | CASSRGDTQYF
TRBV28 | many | CASKSGTSYEQYF
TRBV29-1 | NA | CSVAESTNEKLFF
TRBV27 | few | CASFPRADTQYF
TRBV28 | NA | CALGVNYGYTF
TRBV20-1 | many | CSARSSTDTQYF
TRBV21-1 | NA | CASSHRGGEAFF
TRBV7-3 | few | CASSLTVLAGAPGELFF
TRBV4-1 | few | CASSLPVGNTEAFF
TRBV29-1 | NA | CSVELSGAGANVLTF
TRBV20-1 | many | CSARQASSGNTIYF
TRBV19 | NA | CASSARQIQETQYF
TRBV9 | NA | CASSQAGTGGVGNTIYF
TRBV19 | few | CASTGTKYSNQPQHF
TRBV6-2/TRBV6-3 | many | CASSPTSGLAGGRRGGELFF
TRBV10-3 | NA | CAISNTGGNTGELFF
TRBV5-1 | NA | CASSMAGSGGYEQYF
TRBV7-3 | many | CASSATGSNYNEQFF
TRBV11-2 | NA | CASSLRRQGNTGELFF
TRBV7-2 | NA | CASSLVAGGGGEQYF
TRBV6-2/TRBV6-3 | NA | CASRPRRVADTQYF
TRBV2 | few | CASRDRTGGSNQPQHF
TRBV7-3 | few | CASSSIPSSGNTIYF
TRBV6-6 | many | CASSFDLSLYEQYF
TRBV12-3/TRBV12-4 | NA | CASSTSGLNTGELFF
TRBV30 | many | CAWSGSSAEAFF
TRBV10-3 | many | CAISESFVRERGQETQYF
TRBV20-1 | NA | CSARPSDRGGNTEAFF
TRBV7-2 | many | CASSQTGGSGANVLTF
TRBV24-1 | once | CATQQGDTGELFF
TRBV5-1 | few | CASSLRAGTLSSEAFF
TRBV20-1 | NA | CSARPLTSSGGELFF
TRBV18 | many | CASSPGGVRDHYGYTF
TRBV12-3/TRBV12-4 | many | CASNLDISGNTIYF
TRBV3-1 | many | CASSQTLTGRNEQFF
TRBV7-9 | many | CASSRTSGSFDEQFF
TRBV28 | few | CASSESNQPQHF
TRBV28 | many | CASSTVGNEKLFF